This T cell receptor (beta chain) is drawn from a study of cytotoxic CD8 clonotypes in ibrutinib-treated CLL (dated by TCRdb to about 2021). Regarding the research as a whole: The cohort included about 15 treatment-naive and ten to twelve relapsed/refractory patients; roughly 17 were IGHV unmutated. Responses were partial in approximately 24 patients and complete in 2; after median around 68 months follow-up, some 15 stayed in remission and some twelve progressed. Response samples were obtained after a median of approximately twelve months of treatment, with a range of about 6 to 40 months. An average of 255,043 productive templates and some 100,000 productive rearrangements was obtained per sample. Of the 90 or so participants in the trial, 25 to 30 had longitudinal samples available. Cryopreserved peripheral blood mononuclear cells were obtained before treatment, at response, and at either sustained remission or disease progression. Every remission and progressive disease sample was obtained while ibrutinib was still being received by the patients. Summary of the overall study and its limitations: Public clonotypes were found to be uncommon and were observed to contract or remain stable during treatment; the increase in clonality was shown to reflect expansion of private clonotypes at ibrutinib response. Baseline clonality was found to be higher than that of age-matched healthy donors and was strongly correlated with circulating CD8+ T-cell counts. Sampling times were not matched between sustained-remission and progressing patients, and lymph node repertoires were not studied. At ibrutinib response clonality went up, during sustained remission it held steady, and at progression it dropped back toward baseline.

The time point label, read with the paper, signifies: more than 10 months on ibrutinib. For TCR beta library preparation, around 2 micrograms of genomic DNA were isolated from cryopreserved PBMCs. Longitudinal blood samples from CLL patients receiving ibrutinib monotherapy were subjected to high-throughput TCR beta sequencing. The patients took part in an open-label, single-center phase 2 trial of ibrutinib monotherapy. The goal of deep resolution MiSeq sequencing was a depth between 1 in 1 million and 1 in 200,000 T cells, and coverage averaged 10x per clonotype. The immunoSEQ hsTCRB Kit was used to generate TCR beta libraries. The study's processing was this. ImmunoSEQ Data Assistant and ImmunoSEQ Analyzer were used for data analysis, and V, D and J genes were assigned according to IMGT definitions. Clonality was computed as one minus normalized Shannon entropy of productive rearrangement frequencies, ranging from 0 to 1. Only overrepresented clonotypes making up at least 0.05% of each patient's repertoire were included in the public clonotype analysis. Approximately 12 repertoires from age-matched healthy donors, obtained from immuneACCESS, served as clonality controls. TCRdb provides this immuneACCESS table in a form limited to in-frame rearrangements. Some clones are lacking; in checked studies, under half of them reflect an unresolved V gene, and why the rest are absent is not known. V and J calls plus clone size are reproduced from that table; the DNA served to infer D and trimming. This sample is represented by over 65,000 clones; under 70% of them were singletons. Around 5.7% of the sample is held by the ten biggest clonotypes.

The CDR3, from cysteine to phenylalanine, totals 14 residues. Only the CDR3 DNA stays, 42 bases, in frame from base 1. The CDR1 and CDR2 encoded by the germline V gene are LGHNA and YSLEER. The V and J ends are trimmed by 0 bases and 8 bases, leaving 11 bases between them. For this clone: What this receptor recognizes is not known. Per-nucleotide qualities are absent, and no much larger clonotype sits a single base away.

Sequenced here: PBMCs, sampled after 12 months of ibrutinib treatment. The receptor was isolated from a human donor with chronic lymphocytic leukemia. Here the chain combines TRBV4-3 and TRBJ2-1, and possibly TRBD1, on 5 matching bases. The DNA sequence is given as TGCGCCAGCAGCCAAGACAGGGTTCTCGATGAGCAGTTCTTC. This yields the protein CASSQDRVLDEQFF.